The 17 T cell receptor beta chains given below trace back to one sample, sequenced in a study of CD8+ T cells in alopecia areata. Extraction of RNA preceded its reverse transcription into cDNA, which served as the sequencing template. Assay used: immunoSEQ multiplex PCR; TCRdb lists only in-frame clones, some missing. This table holds 140,000 or so clones, around 51% found once. The material sequenced was CD4+ T cells sorted from blood, taken at week 0. Receptors originate from a human donor with alopecia areata.

In this sample, this clone turned up a few times. This rearrangement joins TRBV27 to TRBJ2-1; no reliable D call. V was shortened by 7 bases and J by 4 bases, with 5 bases between the two germline ends. CDR3 length: 11 amino acids. CDR1 MNHEY and CDR2 SMNVEV come from the germline V gene (reference sequence). DNA for the CDR3: TGTGCCAGCAAGGTTTACAATGAGCAGTTCTTC. Translated: CASKVYNEQFF.

This chain links TRBV29-1 with TRBJ1-1, with D uncertain. The germline gives CDR1 SQVTM, CDR2 ANQGSEA. Trimming took 4 bases from V and 1 from J, leaving 10 bases between them. The CDR3 runs 13 residues. CDR3 nucleotide sequence: TGCAGCGTTGCTGAACAACAGAACACTGAAGCTTTCTTT. It specifies CSVAEQQNTEAFF.

This chain connects TRBV27 to TRBJ2-5, with 8 bases aligning to TRBD2. Trimming removed 1 base from V and 4 bases from J; junction bases left unmatched: 2. This CDR3 comprises 14 residues. Per germline, CDR1 MNHEY and CDR2 SMNVEV (reference sequence). This chain's CDR3 is CASSLFREGETQYF. CDR3 nucleotide sequence: TGTGCCAGCAGTTTATTTCGGGAGGGAGAGACCCAGTACTTC.

The rearrangement links TRBV6-5 to TRBJ1-1, with TRBD1 matching over 8 bases. The J segment lost 3 bases and the V segment lost 0 bases, leaving 3 bases of the junction unmatched. This CDR3 region has 15 residues. Per the germline V gene, CDR1 is MNHEY and CDR2 is SVGAGI. CDR3 DNA: TGTGCCAGCAGTTACTCGGGACAGGCCGACACTGAAGCTTTCTTT. This encodes CASSYSGQADTEAFF.

The chain joins TRBV7-2 to TRBJ2-5; TRBD2 matches at 8 bases. In germline, CDR1 is SGHTA, CDR2 FQGNSA. With V trimmed by 3 bases and J by 1 base, 7 bases remained unmatched. This CDR3 contains 16 residues. This CDR3 is CASSFKRGLAQETQYF. CDR3 nucleotides: TGTGCCAGCAGCTTCAAGAGAGGACTAGCCCAAGAGACCCAGTACTTC. Full variable domain (remainder filled in from reference TRBV7-2 and TRBJ2-5): GAGVSQSPSNKVTEKGKDVELRCDPISGHTALYWYRQSLGQGLEFLIYFQGNSAPDKSGLPSDRFSAERTGGSVSTLTIQRTQQEDSAVYLCASSFKRGLAQETQYFGPGTRLLVL.

The CDR3 loop is CASSWGLACTGELFF. The DNA for the CDR3 is TGTGCCAGCAGCTGGGGACTAGCGTGCACCGGGGAGCTGTTTTTT. The gene calls are TRBV11-1 and TRBJ2-2, with 10 nucleotides matching TRBD2. CDR1 is SGHAT and CDR2 is FQDESV in the germline V gene (reference sequence). The CDR3 totals 15 residues. J was trimmed by 4 bases and V by 4 bases; bases with no gene match: 3.

The V and J genes are TRBV6-5 and TRBJ2-5, with 7 positions matching TRBD1. Germline values: CDR1 MNHEY, CDR2 SVGAGI. The CDR3 totals 15 residues. V trimming: 4 bases; J trimming: 7 bases; junction bases outside the gene matches: 12. The CDR3 coding sequence is TGTGCCAGCAGTTCACAGGGGCTGGGGACACTGACCCAGTACTTC. Its protein is CASSSQGLGTLTQYF.

This rearrangement joins TRBV2 to TRBJ1-5; no definite D call. The CDR3 extends over 14 amino acids. The germline V gene encodes CDR1 SNHLY and CDR2 FYNNEI. Trimming stripped 6 bases from V and 2 bases from J, with 11 bases between. The CDR3, as DNA: TGTGCCAGCAGAGCTCGGACCGGCAATCAGCCCCAGCATTTT. This gives the protein CASRARTGNQPQHF.

This clone has only a few counts. The chain combines TRBV5-1 with TRBJ1-2; TRBD1 matches 7 bases. After removal of 3 bases from V and 5 bases from J, the junction contained 10 bases not matched to a gene. Germline V CDR1 and CDR2: SGHRS, YFSETQ. This CDR3 spans 15 amino acids. CDR3 amino acids: CASSSYETGNYGYTF. CDR3 coding DNA: TGCGCCAGCAGCTCCTATGAGACAGGGAATTATGGCTACACCTTC.

V and J are TRBV29-1 and TRBJ2-7; tentative D call: TRBD1 (5 bases). Germline V gene sequence: CDR1 SQVTM, CDR2 ANQGSEA. V was trimmed by 8 bases and J by 2 bases, leaving 13 bases between them. The CDR3 contains 12 residues. CDR3 coding DNA: TGCAGCTCCACTGACAGAACCTACGAGCAGTACTTC. Residues: CSSTDRTYEQYF.

This clone was counted only a few times. The chain links TRBV2 to TRBJ2-7, with a tentative D call TRBD2 (5 bases). The CDR3 loop spans 14 amino acids. V lost 0 bases, J lost 2 bases, and 8 bases lay in between. The germline V gene encodes CDR1 SNHLY and CDR2 FYNNEI. The chain's CDR3 is CASSEASGTYEQYF. The CDR3 coding sequence is TGTGCCAGCAGTGAAGCGTCGGGAACCTACGAGCAGTACTTC.

The J gene is TRBJ2-4, the V gene TRBV15, with TRBD1 matching over 10 bases. V lost 3 bases to trimming and J lost 3 bases; unmatched junction nucleotides: 8. CDR3 length equals 17 residues. Germline CDR1 and CDR2: LNHNV and YYDKDF (reference sequence). Here the CDR3 DNA reads TGTGCCACCAGCAGGACCGGGGACAGGGGCAGCAAAAACATTCAGTACTTC. This gives the protein CATSRTGDRGSKNIQYF.

Concerning this clone: Different DNA sequences within this sample yield the same CDR3. The chain has TRBV5-1 and TRBJ2-6; D not certain. Germline CDR1 reads SGHRS; CDR2 reads YFSETQ. This CDR3 spans 15 amino acids. The germline V and J ends were trimmed by 0 bases and 0 bases, with 4 bases remaining between them. Here the CDR3 reads CASSLGSSGANVLTF. The CDR3, as DNA: TGCGCCAGCAGCTTGGGATCCTCTGGGGCCAACGTCCTGACTTTC.

V and J are TRBV29-1 and TRBJ2-1, with 10 bases lining up with TRBD1. This CDR3 is built from 15 residues. J lost 6 bases, V lost 6 bases, and 11 bases had no gene match. Germline assignment: CDR1 SQVTM and CDR2 ANQGSEA. CDR3 in DNA: TGCAGCGTCGAGTTTGGGACAGGGGTGACCAATGAGCAGTTCTTC. Translating it yields CSVEFGTGVTNEQFF.

The chain employs TRBV9 and TRBJ1-1, with 7 positions matching TRBD1. Per the germline V gene, CDR1 is SGDLS and CDR2 is YYNGEE. Trimming cost V 3 bases and J 5 bases; bases outside gene matches: 10. The CDR3 covers 15 residues. CDR3 protein: CASSAQIDRVTEAFF. CDR3 DNA sequence: TGTGCCAGCAGCGCACAGATAGACAGGGTAACTGAAGCTTTCTTT.

This clone was observed a few times. The genes are TRBV5-6 and TRBJ2-4; TRBD2 agrees at 7 bases. Per germline, CDR1 SGHDT and CDR2 YYEEEE. The V gene end was trimmed by 2 bases and the J gene end by 7 bases; junction bases not matched to a gene: 12. This CDR3 contains 16 residues. CDR3 protein: CASSFRGLTSRNIQYF. The CDR3 nucleotides are TGTGCCAGCAGCTTCAGAGGGTTGACTAGCAGGAACATTCAGTACTTC.

This clone has just a few counts. The chain carries TRBV6-1 and TRBJ2-7, with D unresolved. Trimming cost V 6 bases and J 11 bases, with 17 bases left between them. The CDR3 contains 12 residues. CDR1 is MNHNS and CDR2 is SASEGT in the germline V gene. CDR3 sequence reads: CASRASLGLEYF. CDR3 coding DNA: TGTGCCAGCAGGGCCTCCTTGGGGTTGGAGTACTTC.